Below are 23 T cell receptor beta chains sequenced from a single sample in a study of blood T cell repertoires in COVID-19. This table comes from immunoSEQ multiplex PCR, and its TCRdb copy is limited to in-frame clones, with some not included. The data hold 70,000 to 95,000 clones, with roughly nine tenths observed a single time. The sample consisted of peripheral blood. These TCRs come from a human donor with active COVID-19. The donor label of this sample is uncertain.

The gene calls are TRBV2 and TRBJ1-1; D is uncertain. V gave up 6 bases and J gave up 1 base, with 12 bases separating them. Germline V lookup: CDR1 SNHLY, CDR2 FYNNEI. This CDR3 has 14 amino acids. In DNA, the CDR3 is TGTGCCAGCAGGATCGAACAGACGAACACTGAAGCTTTCTTT. This gives the protein CASRIEQTNTEAFF.

The CDR3 is CASSLGGKTYEQYF. CDR3 DNA: TGTGCCAGCAGTTTAGGTGGCAAAACCTACGAGCAGTACTTC. The chain combines TRBV28 with TRBJ2-7; D unclear. The germline V gene encodes CDR1 MDHEN and CDR2 SYDVKM. The CDR3 consists of 14 residues. V was trimmed by 2 bases and J by 2 bases, leaving 10 bases between them.

The rearrangement uses TRBV1 and TRBJ2-1; the table's D call, TRBD1, was not checked against the DNA. TRBV1 is shown as a pseudogene. The CDR3 runs to 18 residues. CDR3 sequence: CTSSQANPTVSSYNEQFF. The CDR3 nucleotides read TGCACCAGCAGCCAGGCAAACCCGACAGTAAGCTCCTACAATGAGCAGTTCTTC.

V gene TRBV14 combines with J gene TRBJ1-2; TRBD1 is a possible D gene (5 bases). CDR3 length: 13 residues. Trimming pared 1 base from V and 8 bases from J, leaving 11 bases between. Germline V CDR1 and CDR2: SGHDN, FVKESK. The DNA for the CDR3 is TGTGCCAGCAGCCAAGGACAGACCTGGGGCTACACCTTC. Protein product: CASSQGQTWGYTF.

This chain links TRBV5-1 with TRBJ2-7, with a tentative D call TRBD2 (5 bases). Germline values: CDR1 SGHRS, CDR2 YFSETQ. V was trimmed by 0 bases and J by 0 bases, leaving 7 bases between them. This CDR3 spans 14 amino acids. This chain's CDR3 is CASSLGRASYEQYF. In DNA form, the CDR3 reads TGCGCCAGCAGCTTGGGGCGGGCCTCCTACGAGCAGTACTTC.

The rearrangement links TRBV5-6 to TRBJ2-1; TRBD2 might be the D (5 bases). The CDR3 has 14 amino acids. Trimming removed 2 bases from V and 4 bases from J, with 10 bases in between. CDR1 SGHDT and CDR2 YYEEEE come from the germline V gene. The CDR3 sequence is CASSLVSVYNEQFF. Written as DNA, the CDR3 is TGTGCCAGCAGCTTAGTTAGCGTGTACAATGAGCAGTTCTTC.

This chain uses TRBV6-6 with TRBJ2-7, with 13 bases matching TRBD2. The V and J ends lost 6 bases and 7 bases, in that order; junction bases with no gene match: 9. This CDR3 spans 15 amino acids. The V gene's germline CDR1 is MNHNY and CDR2 SVGAGI (reference sequence). CDR3 sequence: CASSHGLAGVSEQYF. As DNA, the CDR3 is TGTGCCAGCAGCCATGGACTAGCGGGGGTGAGTGAGCAGTACTTC.

J is TRBJ1-3 and V is TRBV7-3, with D possibly matching TRBD1 (6 bases). V was pared by 0 bases and J by 1 base, with 7 bases between. Germline CDR1 is SGHTA and CDR2 is FQGTGA. There are 15 residues in the CDR3. The chain's CDR3 is CASSLTGASGNTIYF. In DNA, the CDR3 is TGTGCCAGCAGCTTAACGGGGGCATCTGGAAACACCATATATTTT.

The V and J genes are TRBV5-5 and TRBJ2-3; weak D call: TRBD1 (6 bases). Trimming pared 4 bases from V and 7 bases from J, leaving 13 bases between. This CDR3 contains 13 residues. The germline V gene has CDR1 SGHKS and CDR2 YYEKEE (reference sequence). DNA of the CDR3: TGTGCCAGCAGCCTCGACAGGCTCTATACGCAGTATTTT. It yields the protein CASSLDRLYTQYF.

V and J are TRBV27 and TRBJ2-1, with D perhaps matching TRBD1 (6 bases). V was cut by 5 bases and J by 9 bases, with 17 bases left in between. Looked up from germline, CDR1 is MNHEY and CDR2 is SMNVEV (reference sequence). This CDR3 contains 14 residues. In nucleotides, the CDR3 is TGTGCCAGCAGTGACGACAGGCTGGGGACTGAGCAGTTCTTC. Amino acid sequence: CASSDDRLGTEQFF.

This sequence joins TRBV5-5 and TRBJ1-3; D is uncertain. Between the trimmed V and J ends, which lost 0 bases and 6 bases, there was a span of 10 bases. Per germline, CDR1 SGHKS and CDR2 YYEKEE (reference sequence). The CDR3 contains 14 residues. This CDR3 is CASSLAGVENTIYF. The CDR3 DNA is TGTGCCAGCAGCTTGGCCGGGGTGGAAAACACCATATATTTT.

The chain recombines TRBV4-3 with TRBJ2-7; D gene ambiguous. Germline V lookup: CDR1 LGHNA, CDR2 YSLEER. The V and J ends lost 0 bases and 5 bases respectively, with 8 bases between them. The CDR3 is 13 residues long. The CDR3 nucleotides read TGCGCCAGCAGCCAAGAAATCATTCACGAGCAGTACTTC. Translated, it gives CASSQEIIHEQYF.

This chain joins TRBV5-5 and TRBJ2-1, with a possible D match to TRBD2 (7 bases). Trimming took off 0 bases at V and 2 bases at J, with 18 bases between the two ends. Looked up from germline, CDR1 is SGHKS and CDR2 is YYEKEE (reference sequence). The CDR3 has 18 residues. Here the CDR3 DNA reads TGTGCCAGCAGCTTGGGCCTAGGGGGGGCGATACCCTACAATGAGCAGTTCTTC. Protein: CASSLGLGGAIPYNEQFF.

This clone was found once. The chain combines TRBV3-1 (or the pseudogene TRBV3-2) with TRBJ2-5; D is unclear. This CDR3 is built from 15 residues. V lost 1 base, J lost 5 bases, and 14 bases lay in between. Germline CDR1 and CDR2: LGHDT and YNNKEL (reference sequence). Written as DNA, the CDR3 is TGTGCCAGCAGCCAAGCTGCAGCGAGGTTGGAGACCCAGTACTTC. Encoded protein: CASSQAAARLETQYF.

About this clone itself: This specimen includes other DNA sequences encoding the same CDR3. The chain has TRBV9 and TRBJ2-7, with 7 bases identical to TRBD1. This CDR3 is built from 14 residues. Germline V lookup: CDR1 SGDLS, CDR2 YYNGEE. With V trimmed by 2 bases and J by 3 bases, 5 bases remained unmatched. The CDR3 region is CASSVAGTDYEQYF. The CDR3 nucleotides are TGTGCCAGCAGCGTGGCAGGGACAGACTACGAGCAGTACTTC.

The chain is built from TRBV4-3 and TRBJ1-2; no definite D call. V lost 0 bases and J 10 bases, leaving 12 bases between the germline ends. CDR3 length equals 13 residues. The V gene's germline CDR1 is LGHNA and CDR2 YSLEER. The CDR3 reads CASSQEGPGSYTF. The CDR3 bases are TGCGCCAGCAGCCAAGAGGGTCCCGGGTCCTACACCTTC.

The gene calls are TRBV25-1 and TRBJ2-2; 13 bases agree with TRBD2. CDR3 length: 16 amino acids. Germline CDR1 reads MGHDK; CDR2 reads SYGVNS. The V segment lost 3 bases and the J segment 6 bases; nucleotides outside the gene matches: 4. In nucleotides, the CDR3 is TGTGCCAGCAGTGATCGACTAGCGGGGGGTGCCGGGGAGCTGTTTTTT. Amino acids: CASSDRLAGGAGELFF. Variable domain in full (rest from reference TRBV25-1 and TRBJ2-2): EADIYQTPRYLVIGTGKKITLECSQTMGHDKMYWYQQDPGMELHLIHYSYGVNSTEKGDLSSESTVSRIRTEHFPLTLESARPSHTSQYLCASSDRLAGGAGELFFGEGSRLTVL.

This chain uses TRBV2 with TRBJ1-5, with TRBD1 matching 8 bases. From germline, CDR1 is SNHLY and CDR2 FYNNEI. The CDR3 spans 14 residues. Trimming cost V 4 bases and J 7 bases; bases outside gene matches: 6. CDR3 sequence reads: CASSVDRGGQPQHF. CDR3 DNA: TGTGCCAGCAGTGTTGACAGGGGAGGGCAGCCCCAGCATTTT.

The chain couples TRBV19 to TRBJ1-2, with 7 bases matching TRBD1. Per the germline V gene, CDR1 is LNHDA and CDR2 is SQIVND (reference sequence). The CDR3 is 15 amino acids. After removal of 7 bases from V and 4 bases from J, the junction contained 12 bases not matched to a gene. Here the CDR3 reads CASNQPGQVLYGYTF. CDR3 in DNA: TGTGCCAGTAACCAACCCGGACAGGTACTCTATGGCTACACCTTC.

V is TRBV27 and J is TRBJ1-6, with TRBD1 identical over 8 bases. After removal of 1 base from V and 5 bases from J, the junction contained 1 base not matched to a gene. Germline CDR1 is MNHEY and CDR2 is SMNVEV (reference sequence). CDR3 length: 15 amino acids. CDR3 coding DNA: TGTGCCAGCAGTTTATGGACAGGGAATAATTCACCCCTCCACTTT. Protein: CASSLWTGNNSPLHF.

The chain recombines TRBV27 with TRBJ1-2, with TRBD1 identical over 8 bases. CDR1 and CDR2 from the germline V gene are MNHEY and SMNVEV (reference sequence). The V segment lost 2 bases and the J segment 5 bases; nucleotides outside the gene matches: 4. This CDR3 region has 14 residues. The CDR3 here is CASSLAQGVYGYTF. The CDR3 DNA reads TGTGCCAGCAGTTTAGCACAGGGGGTATATGGCTACACCTTC.

This clone was seen a single time. The chain is built from TRBV9 and TRBJ1-1; D perhaps matches TRBD1 (6 bases). Looked up from germline, CDR1 is SGDLS and CDR2 is YYNGEE. The CDR3 covers 15 residues. V gave up 0 bases and J gave up 4 bases, with 13 bases separating them. CDR3 coding DNA: TGTGCCAGCAGCGTAGATTCGGCCAGGGGCACTGAAGCTTTCTTT. Its translation: CASSVDSARGTEAFF.

The chain links TRBV4-2 to TRBJ2-7, with TRBD2 matching over 14 bases. The CDR3 contains 18 residues. CDR1 is LGHNA, CDR2 YNFKEQ, per germline. The V gene end was trimmed by 2 bases and the J gene end by 0 bases; junction bases not matched to a gene: 6. The DNA for the CDR3 is TGTGCCAGCAGCCAAAGTATCGGGACTAGCGGGGGCTCCTACGAGCAGTACTTC. Protein product: CASSQSIGTSGGSYEQYF.